These 29 T cell receptor beta chains came from one sample sequenced in a study of T cell responses to AZD1222 COVID-19 vaccine. Sequencing used immunoSEQ multiplex PCR; TCRdb keeps in-frame clones, though not all of them. Found here are approximately 100,000 clones, over 75% of them singletons; the top ten hold around 4%. The starting material was peripheral blood, obtained 28 days after the second AZD1222 dose. Receptors were obtained from an adult who received the AZD1222 COVID-19 vaccine.

This clone was seen a few times. CDR3 sequence reads: CASSLQGSEETQYF. The CDR3 bases are TGTGCCAGCAGCTTGCAGGGTTCGGAAGAGACCCAGTACTTC. The chain has TRBV5-4 and TRBJ2-5; the D gene is possibly TRBD1 (5 bases). CDR1 SGHNT and CDR2 YYREEE come from the germline V gene (reference sequence). The V end was cut by 1 base, the J end by 3 bases, with 10 bases between. CDR3 size: 14 residues. The whole variable domain, remainder taken from reference TRBV5-4 and TRBJ2-5, is ETGVTQSPTHLIKTRGQQVTLRCSSQSGHNTVSWYQQALGQGPQFIFQYYREEENGRGNFPPRFSGLQFPNYSSELNVNALELDDSALYLCASSLQGSEETQYFGPGTRLLVL.

The chain carries TRBV19 and TRBJ2-7; TRBD1 matches at 7 bases. Per germline, CDR1 LNHDA and CDR2 SQIVND (reference sequence). This CDR3 region has 14 residues. J lost 6 bases, V lost 10 bases, and 15 bases had no gene match. CDR3: CATSQGQAGGEQYF. In DNA, the CDR3 is TGTGCCACTTCTCAAGGACAGGCTGGTGGCGAGCAGTACTTC.

Remarks on this clone: Sequence at one end of the junction differs from germline and may be a read error. The chain employs TRBV18 and TRBJ2-1; D assignment may be TRBD1 or TRBD2 (5 bases each). Germline-derived CDR1 and CDR2 are KGHSH and LQKENI. The CDR3 covers 17 residues. The CDR3 loop reads CASLPGRGRFLINEQFF. CDR3 nucleotides: TGTGCCAGCTTACCAGGACGGGGACGGTTCTTAATCAATGAGCAGTTCTTC.

The chain couples TRBV1 to TRBJ2-3; the table's D call, TRBD2, was not checked against the DNA. TRBV1 is termed a pseudogene. CDR3 length: 14 amino acids. This CDR3 reads CTTDPRGGMDTQYF. The CDR3 DNA follows: TGCACCACCGACCCCCGGGGGGGCATGGATACGCAGTATTTT.

This clone came up a few times. J is TRBJ1-1 and V is TRBV24-1; D may be TRBD1 (5 bases). V lost 3 bases and J lost 10, with 11 bases in between. CDR3 length: 12 residues. Germline values: CDR1 KGHDR, CDR2 SFDVKD. CDR3 nucleotides: TGTGCCACCAGTGATCGGGGGGGTGGAGCTTTCTTT. It is translated as CATSDRGGGAFF.

This chain connects TRBV10-3 to TRBJ2-5, with TRBD2 matching 8 bases. The CDR3 is 14 amino acids. The trim removed 7 bases at V and 1 base at J, leaving 5 bases unmatched. Germline-derived CDR1 and CDR2 are ENHRY and SYGVKD. The CDR3 region has the DNA TGTGCCATCAAACGGGGGGGACTCCAAGAGACCCAGTACTTC. Protein: CAIKRGGLQETQYF.

V and J are TRBV20-1 and TRBJ2-5; the D call may be TRBD1 or TRBD2 (5 bases each). Trimming left V 3 bases short and J 1 base short, with 18 bases between. The length of the CDR3 is 16 residues. Germline V gene sequence: CDR1 DFQATT, CDR2 SNEGSKA (reference sequence). The CDR3 bases are TGCAGTGCTAGTGGGGACCAAAGTCATCTCCAAGAGACCCAGTACTTC. This gives the protein CSASGDQSHLQETQYF.

The chain links TRBV27 to TRBJ1-2; D might be TRBD1 (6 bases). Germline-derived CDR1 and CDR2 are MNHEY and SMNVEV (reference sequence). Trimming took off 4 bases at V and 7 bases at J, with 16 bases between the two ends. CDR3 length: 14 amino acids. The CDR3 is CASSSGGRGPGYTF. Written as DNA, the CDR3 is TGTGCCAGCAGTTCAGGCGGCAGGGGCCCTGGCTACACCTTC.

V is TRBV7-2 and J is TRBJ2-2, with no clear D. CDR3 length equals 14 residues. Germline V CDR1 and CDR2: SGHTA, FQGNSA. The V gene lost 3 bases and the J gene lost 6 bases, with 11 bases spanning the gap. Here the CDR3 reads CASSLGNSAGELFF. CDR3 in DNA: TGTGCCAGCAGCTTGGGGAACTCAGCCGGGGAGCTGTTTTTT.

This clone was seen just once. The chain is built from TRBV27 and TRBJ2-7; a possible D gene is TRBD1 (6 bases). V lost 6 bases, J lost 6 bases, and 18 bases lay in between. This CDR3 is 14 amino acids long. Per germline, CDR1 MNHEY and CDR2 SMNVEV (reference sequence). DNA for the CDR3: TGTGCCAGCAGGATGATATGGGGGCAAGGCGAGCAGTACTTC. It translates to CASRMIWGQGEQYF.

This chain joins TRBV29-1 and TRBJ2-3, with D unclear. The germline gives CDR1 SQVTM, CDR2 ANQGSEA. V gave up 5 bases and J gave up 6 bases, with 12 bases separating them. The CDR3 consists of 12 residues. The CDR3 DNA follows: TGCAGCGTTACCCTGACAAAGGATACGCAGTATTTT. This codes for CSVTLTKDTQYF.

The table lists this clone with many counts. The V and J genes are TRBV2 and TRBJ2-1; 7 nucleotides align to TRBD2. Unmatched junction bases numbered 8, after V lost 2 bases and J lost 1 base. This CDR3 comprises 17 residues. The V gene's germline CDR1 is SNHLY and CDR2 FYNNEI. CDR3 protein: CASSESQGGSSYNEQFF. In nucleotides, the CDR3 is TGTGCCAGCAGTGAAAGTCAGGGAGGGAGTTCCTACAATGAGCAGTTCTTC.

The chain links TRBV5-8 to TRBJ1-5; tentatively, D is TRBD1 (5 bases). This CDR3 has 15 residues. V was cut by 4 bases and J by 5 bases, with 16 bases left in between. Germline V CDR1 and CDR2: SGHTS, YDEGEE. The CDR3 reads CASSGTRDLHQPQHF. CDR3 DNA sequence: TGTGCCAGCAGCGGAACCCGGGACCTACATCAGCCCCAGCATTTT.

The chain combines TRBV27 with TRBJ1-2, with D tentatively TRBD1 (6 bases). V lost 0 bases and J lost 4, with 9 bases in between. CDR3 length: 14 residues. From germline, CDR1 is MNHEY and CDR2 SMNVEV (reference sequence). CDR3 sequence reads: CASSLSTGTYGYTF. In DNA form, the CDR3 reads TGTGCCAGCAGTTTATCCACAGGGACCTATGGCTACACCTTC.

The V call is TRBV6-1, the J call TRBJ2-1; 8 bases are shared with TRBD2. The CDR3 runs to 19 residues. V shed 1 base, J shed 0 bases, and the junction held 11 bases outside the gene matches. Germline lookup yields CDR1 MNHNS and CDR2 SASEGT. The CDR3 nucleotides are TGTGCCAGCAGTGAAGGGACTAGCTTCCTTACCAGCTCCTACAATGAGCAGTTCTTC. Translated, it gives CASSEGTSFLTSSYNEQFF.

This chain connects TRBV7-2 to TRBJ2-5, with D unresolved. The CDR3 has 15 amino acids. V was clipped by 1 base and J by 5 bases, with 14 bases between them. In germline, CDR1 is SGHTA, CDR2 FQGNSA. The CDR3 nucleotides read TGTGCCAGCAGCTTAGTACCAGAAAATTACGAGACCCAGTACTTC. Translation gives CASSLVPENYETQYF.

CDR3 coding DNA: TGTGCCAGCAGCTCCAGGGGTGGCTACGAGCAGTACTTC. It encodes CASSSRGGYEQYF. This chain joins TRBV11-1 and TRBJ2-7; D perhaps matches TRBD1 (6 bases). The CDR3 runs 13 residues. The V and J ends lost 4 bases and 3 bases respectively, with 10 bases between them. The germline gives CDR1 SGHAT, CDR2 FQDESV (reference sequence).

This clone occurred a few times. This sequence joins TRBV12-5 and TRBJ1-3; D may be TRBD1 (5 bases). V was clipped by 6 bases and J by 0 bases, with 12 bases between them. Germline V lookup: CDR1 LGHNT, CDR2 FRNRAP. The CDR3 has 15 residues. This CDR3 is CASGDGQFSGNTIYF. Written as DNA, the CDR3 is TGTGCTAGTGGAGACGGACAATTCTCTGGAAACACCATATATTTT.

The gene calls are TRBV5-3 and TRBJ1-3, with 7 nucleotides matching TRBD1. TRBV5-3 is reported as an ORF; its role is uncertain. There are 18 residues in the CDR3. After removal of 1 base from V and 3 bases from J, the junction contained 13 bases not matched to a gene. CDR3 loop: CARSLLPDKGQNGNTIYF. CDR3 in DNA: TGTGCCAGAAGCTTGTTACCGGACAAGGGACAGAATGGAAACACCATATATTTT.

The V gene is TRBV9, the J gene TRBJ2-2, with D perhaps TRBD2 (7 bases). The CDR3 runs to 15 residues. The germline V and J ends were trimmed by 0 bases and 7 bases, with 13 bases remaining between them. CDR1 SGDLS and CDR2 YYNGEE come from the germline V gene. In DNA form, the CDR3 reads TGTGCCAGCAGCGTAGCGGGGGGCCAGGTCGGGGAGCTGTTTTTT. This translates into CASSVAGGQVGELFF. Using reference TRBV9 and TRBJ2-2 for the parts outside the CDR3, the full variable domain is DSGVTQTPKHLITATGQRVTLRCSPRSGDLSVYWYQQSLDQGLQFLIQYYNGEERAKGNILERFSAQQFPDLHSELNLSSLELGDSALYFCASSVAGGQVGELFFGEGSRLTVL.

The chain recombines TRBV9 with TRBJ2-2; TRBD1 matches 8 bases. CDR3 length: 16 residues. Per germline, CDR1 SGDLS and CDR2 YYNGEE. The V segment lost 3 bases and the J segment 2 bases; nucleotides outside the gene matches: 6. The CDR3 DNA sequence: TGTGCCAGCAGCGCGAGGGGACAGGCTAACACCGGGGAGCTGTTTTTT. It specifies CASSARGQANTGELFF. Using reference TRBV9 and TRBJ2-2 for the parts outside the CDR3, the full variable domain is DSGVTQTPKHLITATGQRVTLRCSPRSGDLSVYWYQQSLDQGLQFLIQYYNGEERAKGNILERFSAQQFPDLHSELNLSSLELGDSALYFCASSARGQANTGELFFGEGSRLTVL.

The chain couples TRBV21-1 to TRBJ2-1; whether TRBD1, the table's D call, matches the DNA was not checked. TRBV21-1 is marked as a pseudogene. The length of the CDR3 is 19 residues. In nucleotides, the CDR3 is TGTACCCTCTCGTTAATCAATGCCGCTCAGGCTACCTCCTACAATGAGCAGTTCTTC. Amino acids: CTLSLINAAQATSYNEQFF.

The chain has TRBV4-2 and TRBJ2-1, with a possible D match to TRBD2 (6 bases). CDR3 length equals 17 residues. From germline, CDR1 is LGHNA and CDR2 YNFKEQ. V gave up 3 bases and J gave up 4 bases, with 19 bases separating them. CDR3 sequence reads: CASSHLASQGSYNEQFF. The CDR3 nucleotides are TGTGCCAGCAGCCACCTAGCGTCCCAAGGGAGTTACAATGAGCAGTTCTTC.

This chain uses TRBV4-3 with TRBJ2-7, with 10 bases that match TRBD2. This CDR3 contains 16 residues. Germline-derived CDR1 and CDR2 are LGHNA and YSLEER. With 0 bases clipped from V and 7 bases from J, the junction kept 9 bases outside the gene matches. CDR3 sequence (DNA): TGCGCCAGCAGCCAAGATCAGTCTAGCGGGAGTTGGGAGCAGTACTTC. It specifies CASSQDQSSGSWEQYF.

The gene calls are TRBV19 and TRBJ1-5; D unclear. Trimming cost V 7 bases and J 5 bases, with 15 bases left between them. The germline V gene has CDR1 LNHDA and CDR2 SQIVND (reference sequence). CDR3 length equals 14 residues. The chain's CDR3 is CASISSVAYQPQHF. For the CDR3, the DNA is TGTGCCAGTATCTCATCGGTTGCGTATCAGCCCCAGCATTTT.

The genes are TRBV7-8 and TRBJ2-7; possible D gene TRBD2, 6 bases. The CDR3 covers 13 residues. Germline V CDR1 and CDR2: SGHVS, FQNEAQ. Trimming left V 4 bases short and J 4 bases short, with 11 bases between. CDR3 DNA: TGTGCCAGCAGCTCCGAACTAGCTTACGAGCAGTACTTC. Translated: CASSSELAYEQYF.

V usage is TRBV6-2 or TRBV6-3 and J usage is TRBJ1-2; tentative D call: TRBD1 (5 bases). This CDR3 has 16 residues. V dropped 3 bases and J dropped 0 bases, with 14 bases sitting between them. Germline V gene sequence: CDR1 MNHEY, CDR2 SVGEGT. The CDR3: CASSYLFGGANYGYTF. CDR3 coding DNA: TGTGCCAGCAGTTATTTATTCGGGGGAGCTAACTATGGCTACACCTTC.

This chain joins TRBV19 and TRBJ1-3; maybe TRBD1 (6 bases). Germline V gene data show CDR1 as LNHDA and CDR2 as SQIVND (reference sequence). CDR3 length: 14 residues. V lost 3 bases to trimming and J lost 0 bases, with 6 bases between them. CDR3 bases: TGTGCCAGTAGTATGGACAGCTCTGGAAACACCATATATTTT. Its protein is CASSMDSSGNTIYF.

The chain employs TRBV12-3 or TRBV12-4 and TRBJ1-2; D is undetermined. V was pared by 8 bases and J by 5 bases, with 12 bases between. This CDR3 is 12 amino acids long. CDR3 bases: TGTGCCAGCCGCGAGGGAGAGTATGGCTACACCTTC. Its protein product is CASREGEYGYTF.